These 28 T cell receptor beta chains were all obtained from the same sample, sequenced in a study of T-cell reconstitution after alpha-beta-depleted transplantation in children. Unique molecular identifiers were incorporated into the prepared TCRbeta library. Via MiXCR, TCRdb re-called the PCR reads, giving one row per CDR3 protein. Altogether roughly 400,000 distinct CDR3 sequences are present, about a fifth being singletons, with the ten largest covering 3% to 4.5%. This specimen consisted of PBMCs from the stem cell graft donor, obtained from the stem cell graft. These receptors were taken from a human donor who donated a stem cell graft to a child with acute myeloid leukemia.

In this sample, this clonotype turned up a few times. The genes are TRBV6-5 and TRBJ1-1; D might be TRBD1 (6 bases). The CDR3 has 15 amino acids. Trimming cost V 4 bases and J 2 bases, with 14 bases left between them. CDR1 is MNHEY and CDR2 is SVGAGI in the germline V gene. The CDR3 here is CASSLNRVVNTEAFF. Written as DNA, the CDR3 is TGTGCCAGCAGTTTAAACAGGGTGGTAAACACTGAAGCTTTCTTT.

This clonotype was observed many times. J is TRBJ1-6 and V is TRBV12-3 or TRBV12-4, with a tentative D call TRBD1 (6 bases). V lost 5 bases to trimming and J lost 11 bases, with 19 bases between them. The CDR3 is 15 residues long. The DNA of the CDR3 is TGTGCCAGCAGTGCCAGGGGTGCTAAACCCCCACCCCTCCACTTT. This codes for CASSARGAKPPPLHF.

This clonotype was counted only a few times. The chain employs TRBV25-1 and TRBJ2-6; 7 bases map to TRBD1. This CDR3 is built from 17 residues. The V gene's germline CDR1 is MGHDK and CDR2 SYGVNS. V lost 3 bases, J lost 2 bases, and 7 bases stayed unmatched. The CDR3 is CASSDRQGGPGANVLTF. The CDR3 DNA reads TGTGCCAGCAGTGATAGACAGGGCGGCCCTGGGGCCAACGTCCTGACTTTC.

This clonotype turned up a few times. CDR3 coding DNA: TGTGCCAGCAGTCCGACTAGCGCCCACACAGATACGCAGTATTTT. It codes for CASSPTSAHTDTQYF. The J gene is TRBJ2-3, the V gene TRBV6-1; TRBD2 matches 8 bases. Germline V gene sequence: CDR1 MNHNS, CDR2 SASEGT. V trimming: 5 bases; J trimming: 2 bases; junction bases outside the gene matches: 6. This CDR3 is 15 amino acids long.

In its sample, this clonotype was seen a few times. This chain uses TRBV6-5 with TRBJ1-3; D gene ambiguous. Trimming removed 4 bases at V and 1 base at J, with 14 bases between. CDR3 length: 16 amino acids. Germline lookup yields CDR1 MNHEY and CDR2 SVGAGI. The CDR3 sequence is CASSSPGSPSGNTIYF. CDR3 coding DNA: TGTGCCAGCAGTTCCCCGGGATCACCTTCTGGAAACACCATATATTTT.

This clonotype was counted at least ten times. This chain links TRBV29-1 with TRBJ1-2; no clear D gene. The CDR3 sequence is 11 residues long. The germline V gene has CDR1 SQVTM and CDR2 ANQGSEA. The ends were cut back, 1 base at V and 8 bases at J, with 8 bases in the middle. The CDR3 is CSVEVGHGYTF. As DNA, the CDR3 is TGCAGCGTTGAAGTAGGGCACGGCTACACCTTC.

This clonotype was seen at least ten times. CDR3 residues: CSAPKKYTITDTQYF. CDR3 bases: TGCAGTGCTCCCAAAAAGTATACTATCACAGATACGCAGTATTTT. This rearrangement joins TRBV20-1 to TRBJ2-3, with D unclear. CDR1 and CDR2 from the germline V gene are DFQATT and SNEGSKA (reference sequence). V gave up 5 bases and J gave up 2 bases, with 17 bases separating them. The CDR3 runs 15 residues.

This clonotype showed up just a few times. The CDR3 reads CSGGSGRGTDTQYF. The DNA for the CDR3 is TGCAGTGGTGGGAGCGGGAGGGGGACAGATACGCAGTATTTT. The V and J genes are TRBV20-1 and TRBJ2-3; 10 bases are shared with TRBD2. V lost 7 bases to trimming and J lost 3 bases; unmatched junction nucleotides: 7. The CDR3 contains 14 residues. Looked up from germline, CDR1 is DFQATT and CDR2 is SNEGSKA (reference sequence).

This clonotype occurred many times. The rearrangement joins TRBV6-5 to TRBJ2-1, with TRBD1 identical over 8 bases. V shed 2 bases and J 3 bases; nucleotides not matched to a gene: 12. This CDR3 spans 18 amino acids. CDR1 is MNHEY and CDR2 is SVGAGI in the germline V gene. The CDR3 protein is CASSYLLTGGWVYNEQFF. CDR3 in DNA: TGTGCCAGCAGTTACCTACTTACAGGGGGGTGGGTCTACAATGAGCAGTTCTTC.

This clonotype showed up many times. The chain has TRBV12-3 or TRBV12-4 and TRBJ1-1; 8 nucleotides match TRBD1. After removal of 7 bases from V and 2 bases from J, the junction contained 9 bases not matched to a gene. The CDR3 runs to 15 residues. In DNA form, the CDR3 reads TGTGCCAGCACTCTTGGACAGGGAGGAAACACTGAAGCTTTCTTT. As protein: CASTLGQGGNTEAFF.

This clonotype was observed a few times. This chain joins TRBV4-3 and TRBJ2-3, with D possibly TRBD2 on 5 matching bases. Trimming stripped 4 bases from V and 3 bases from J, with 17 bases between. The CDR3 totals 16 residues. Germline V gives CDR1 LGHNA, CDR2 YSLEER. The CDR3: CASSRASWSSTDTQYF. The CDR3 DNA is TGCGCCAGCAGCCGGGCTAGCTGGAGTTCGACAGATACGCAGTATTTT.

This clonotype was observed a few times. This chain joins TRBV15 and TRBJ1-5, with D hard to call. Germline V gene sequence: CDR1 LNHNV, CDR2 YYDKDF (reference sequence). This CDR3 has 13 residues. V lost 3 bases, J lost 7 bases, and 10 bases lay in between. The CDR3 sequence: CATSSASRQPQHF. CDR3 DNA: TGTGCCACCAGCAGTGCCTCGAGGCAGCCCCAGCATTTT.

CDR3 DNA: TGTGCCAGCAGACCTAGCGGGAGTACTTACAATGAGCAGTTCTTC. Protein sequence: CASRPSGSTYNEQFF. The chain employs TRBV12-3 or TRBV12-4 and TRBJ2-1; 10 bases are a match to TRBD2. The V and J ends lost 6 bases and 4 bases, in that order; junction bases with no gene match: 6. The CDR3 consists of 15 residues.

CDR3 sequence: CASSLSFTSGPSSYEQYF. In DNA form, the CDR3 reads TGTGCCAGCAGCTTAAGCTTTACTAGCGGTCCTAGCTCCTACGAGCAGTACTTC. This chain joins TRBV7-3 and TRBJ2-7, with 8 bases lining up with TRBD2. Per the germline V gene, CDR1 is SGHTA and CDR2 is FQGTGA. The CDR3 totals 18 residues. Unmatched junction bases numbered 11, after V lost 1 base and J lost 0 bases.

V is TRBV28 and J is TRBJ1-5, with D perhaps TRBD1 (6 bases). The CDR3 contains 13 residues. V gave up 9 bases and J gave up 8 bases, with 17 bases separating them. CDR1 is MDHEN and CDR2 is SYDVKM in the germline V gene. The DNA for the CDR3 is TGTGCCAGTCGGACTCTTCCAGGGGAGCCCCAGCATTTT. Protein: CASRTLPGEPQHF.

This clonotype was picked up a small number of times. The chain employs TRBV11-3 and TRBJ2-1, with no clear D. V was shortened by 1 base and J by 5 bases, with 15 bases between the two germline ends. Germline V CDR1 and CDR2: SGHNT, YENEEA. The CDR3 totals 16 residues. In DNA, the CDR3 is TGTGCCAGCAGCTTAGGAGGCCCACCAAATGACAATGAGCAGTTCTTC. Translating it yields CASSLGGPPNDNEQFF.

As to this clonotype: This likely comes from a read error, as the CDR3 has no conserved phenylalanine or tryptophan at its end. The chain couples TRBV5-1 to TRBJ1-1, with 7 nucleotides matching TRBD1. Germline V lookup: CDR1 SGHRS, CDR2 YFSETQ. There are 14 residues in the CDR3. The ends lost 3 bases at V and 3 bases at J; junction bases unmatched: 5. The CDR3 reads CASSSRQGDTEAFC. Here the CDR3 DNA reads TGCGCCAGCAGCTCCAGACAGGGCGACACTGAAGCTTTCTGT.

This clonotype was counted at least ten times. The chain couples TRBV25-1 to TRBJ1-1; 9 bases align to TRBD1. The CDR3 is 19 amino acids. CDR1 is MGHDK, CDR2 SYGVNS, per germline. With V trimmed by 1 base and J by 2 bases, 14 bases remained unmatched. Here the CDR3 reads CASSELFFGDRETNTEAFF. The DNA of the CDR3 is TGTGCCAGCAGTGAATTGTTCTTCGGGGACAGGGAAACCAACACTGAAGCTTTCTTT.

The V gene is TRBV7-9, the J gene TRBJ1-6; D ambiguous. In germline, CDR1 is SEHNR, CDR2 FQNEAQ (reference sequence). The CDR3 contains 15 residues. V dropped 4 bases and J dropped 10 bases, with 17 bases sitting between them. Here the CDR3 reads CASSSPRDSGSPLHF. The CDR3 nucleotides are TGTGCCAGCAGCTCACCCAGAGATTCAGGATCACCCCTCCACTTT.

This chain joins TRBV28 and TRBJ2-7; possibly TRBD1 or TRBD2 for D (5 bases each). V lost 5 bases, J lost 2 bases, and 13 bases lay in between. The V gene's germline CDR1 is MDHEN and CDR2 SYDVKM. The CDR3 loop spans 14 amino acids. The CDR3 region is CASSGMGPPYEQYF. CDR3 bases: TGTGCCAGCAGTGGGATGGGACCTCCCTACGAGCAGTACTTC.

This clonotype was seen a handful of times. This chain joins TRBV29-1 and TRBJ2-5; TRBD1 matches 9 bases. This CDR3 is built from 13 residues. Per the germline V gene, CDR1 is SQVTM and CDR2 is ANQGSEA. With V trimmed by 7 bases and J by 5 bases, 8 bases remained unmatched. Here the CDR3 reads CSADTGGDETQYF. CDR3 coding DNA: TGCAGCGCCGATACAGGGGGCGATGAGACCCAGTACTTC.

The chain links TRBV29-1 to TRBJ1-1, with D possibly matching TRBD1 (6 bases). The V gene's germline CDR1 is SQVTM and CDR2 ANQGSEA. Between the trimmed V and J ends, which lost 2 bases and 8 bases, there was a span of 15 bases. The CDR3 is made up of 13 amino acids. The CDR3 nucleotides read TGCAGCGTTGAACCGGGGGGCGTAGGGGAAGCTTTCTTT. Protein sequence: CSVEPGGVGEAFF.

This clonotype was recorded at least ten times. The J gene is TRBJ2-7, the V gene TRBV12-3 or TRBV12-4; 9 bases match TRBD1. The junction had 4 bases not matched to a gene; V was cut back by 4 bases and J by 3 bases. This CDR3 comprises 14 residues. This chain's CDR3 is CASSWGGQGYEQYF. The CDR3 DNA follows: TGTGCCAGCAGTTGGGGGGGACAGGGCTACGAGCAGTACTTC.

The chain is built from TRBV5-4 and TRBJ2-1, with a tentative D call TRBD2 (6 bases). The V and J ends lost 2 bases and 6 bases respectively, with 12 bases between them. This CDR3 has 14 residues. Per germline, CDR1 SGHNT and CDR2 YYREEE (reference sequence). The CDR3 DNA follows: TGTGCCAGCAGCTTACTCGGGGGACCCAATGAGCAGTTCTTC. This translates into CASSLLGGPNEQFF.

This clonotype has ten or more counts. The J gene is TRBJ1-1, the V gene TRBV29-1; possible D gene TRBD1, 5 bases. The CDR3 has 11 residues. Trimming stripped 8 bases from V and 1 base from J, with 8 bases between. CDR1 is SQVTM and CDR2 is ANQGSEA in the germline V gene. The CDR3 here is CSTGQNTEAFF. The CDR3, as DNA: TGCAGCACCGGACAGAACACTGAAGCTTTCTTT.

This clonotype was detected ten times or more. The chain couples TRBV29-1 to TRBJ2-6; D remains unclear. Trimming shortened V by 6 bases and J by 0 bases, and 6 bases separated the two germline ends. Germline V CDR1 and CDR2: SQVTM, ANQGSEA. This CDR3 has 13 residues. The CDR3 loop is CSVADSGANVLTF. The CDR3 DNA follows: TGCAGCGTGGCAGACTCTGGGGCCAACGTCCTGACTTTC. Full variable domain (outside the CDR3, taken from reference TRBV29-1 and TRBJ2-6): SAVISQKPSRDICQRGTSLTIQCQVDSQVTMMFWYRQQPGQSLTLIATANQGSEATYESGFVIDKFPISRPNLTFSTLTVSNMSPEDSSIYLCSVADSGANVLTFGAGSRLTVL.

This clonotype was counted a single time. This sequence joins TRBV12-3 or TRBV12-4 and TRBJ2-1, with 13 bases fitting TRBD2. V was clipped by 5 bases and J by 14 bases; unmatched bases: 9. This CDR3 region has 14 residues. In nucleotides, the CDR3 is TGTGCCAGCAGTCAGATCACTAGCGGGAGGGCTGAGTTCTTC. It encodes CASSQITSGRAEFF.

J is TRBJ2-7 and V is TRBV27; TRBD1 matches at 7 bases. The CDR3 sequence is 16 residues long. V was pared by 6 bases and J by 2 bases, with 13 bases of the junction left unmatched. Germline CDR1 MNHEY, CDR2 SMNVEV (reference sequence). CDR3 nucleotides: TGTGCCAGCAGACCATCCACAGGGGCTTCCCCCTACGAGCAGTACTTC. This gives the protein CASRPSTGASPYEQYF.